This T cell receptor beta chain comes out of a study of CD8+ T cells in alopecia areata. After isolation, RNA underwent reverse transcription to generate cDNA as the sequencing template. Clones were read by immunoSEQ multiplex PCR, and TCRdb kept only the in-frame ones, dropping some. Of approximately 160,000 clones listed, around 60% were seen once; the top ten hold 12% to 15%. This clone was found once. Treatment specified: oral pan-JAK inhibitor, 5-10 mg twice daily. The clonotype was recovered from a human donor with alopecia areata. The sample was CD4+ T cells sorted from blood, taken at week 24, from a patient treated with tofacitinib.

The CDR3 here is CAWKELSNYGYTF. In DNA, the CDR3 is TGTGCCTGGAAAGAATTGTCTAACTATGGCTACACCTTC. V is TRBV30 and J is TRBJ1-2; D uncertain. Germline V gene sequence: CDR1 GTSNPN, CDR2 SVGIG (reference sequence). Trimming pared 4 bases from V and 0 bases from J, leaving 9 bases between. The CDR3 is made up of 13 amino acids.